The clone carrying this T cell receptor (beta chain) was seen a single time. What it binds is not known. The V end lost 0 bases, the J end lost 1 base, and 11 bases lay between the germline ends. Germline assignment: CDR1 SGHTS and CDR2 YDEGEE. The CDR3 has 16 amino acids. The sample originates from a study of cytomegalovirus exposure and HLA in healthy donors. Study conclusions and caveats: Some TCR beta chains (around 180 of them) were listed as cytomegalovirus-associated.

Clones were read by immunoSEQ multiplex PCR, and TCRdb kept only the in-frame ones, dropping some. Seen here are 100,000 to 150,000 clones, 90% to 96% observed once, and the top ten hold 1.7%. The V call is TRBV5-8, the J call TRBJ2-4, with a tentative D call TRBD2 (5 bases). Sequencing used PBMCs. The source is a man younger than 35 in good health and CMV-seronegative. Here the CDR3 DNA reads TGTGCCAGCAGCTTGGCCGAGGGTGCGGCCAAAAACATTCAGTACTTC. It encodes CASSLAEGAAKNIQYF.